Below, 7 T cell receptor beta chains from the same sample are listed, as sequenced in a study of T cell responses to AZD1222 COVID-19 vaccine. Produced via immunoSEQ multiplex PCR; TCRdb's table is partial and in-frame only. The sample lists 120,000 to 150,000 clones, around 89% occurring once. The source material was peripheral blood, sampled on day 0 of AZD1222 vaccination. The origin of the receptors is an adult in good health.

The gene calls are TRBV12-3 or TRBV12-4 and TRBJ2-3; D unresolved. Trimming took off 4 bases at V and 3 bases at J, with 8 bases between the two ends. The CDR3 covers 13 residues. CDR3 in amino acids: CASSSARTDTQYF. The CDR3 coding sequence is TGTGCCAGCAGTTCGGCGAGAACAGATACGCAGTATTTT.

V and J are TRBV11-2 and TRBJ1-5; no reliable D call. Germline CDR1 and CDR2: SGHAT and FQNNGV. This CDR3 is built from 15 residues. V dropped 1 base and J dropped 1 base, with 8 bases sitting between them. The CDR3 coding sequence is TGTGCCAGCAGCTTAGGTGACAAAAGCAATCAGCCCCAGCATTTT. Its protein is CASSLGDKSNQPQHF.

About this clone: A single base separates this from a much larger clone, so it may be a read error. The rearrangement joins TRBV19 to TRBJ1-5; the D gene is possibly TRBD1 (6 bases). The CDR3 loop spans 14 amino acids. The V end was cut by 3 bases, the J end by 3 bases, with 9 bases between. Germline-derived CDR1 and CDR2 are LNHDA and SQIVND (reference sequence). CDR3 protein: CASSMQGFNQPQHF. In DNA form, the CDR3 reads TGTGCCAGTAGTATGCAGGGGTTCAATCAGCCCCAGCATTTT.

This chain connects TRBV27 to TRBJ1-1; D is possibly TRBD1 (5 bases). Looked up from germline, CDR1 is MNHEY and CDR2 is SMNVEV (reference sequence). This CDR3 comprises 18 residues. Trimming pared 0 bases from V and 0 bases from J, leaving 17 bases between. CDR3 region: CASSLSSVRAIMNTEAFF. The DNA of the CDR3 is TGTGCCAGCAGTTTATCGTCCGTCAGGGCGATCATGAACACTGAAGCTTTCTTT.

The genes are TRBV5-1 and TRBJ2-2; 10 bases line up with TRBD2. V gave up 7 bases and J gave up 4 bases; unmatched junction bases: 7. This CDR3 contains 15 residues. CDR1 is SGHRS and CDR2 is YFSETQ in the germline V gene. The CDR3 loop reads CASRLAGRGTGELFF. The CDR3 coding sequence is TGCGCCAGCCGACTAGCGGGTCGAGGCACCGGGGAGCTGTTTTTT.

The rearrangement uses TRBV2 and TRBJ1-1; D remains unclear. Trimming shortened V by 6 bases and J by 1 base, and 12 bases separated the two germline ends. The germline V gene encodes CDR1 SNHLY and CDR2 FYNNEI. This CDR3 has 14 amino acids. CDR3: CASRIVRGNTEAFF. The CDR3 nucleotides are TGTGCCAGCAGAATCGTGCGGGGGAACACTGAAGCTTTCTTT.

There are a few counts of this clone. V gene TRBV5-6 combines with J gene TRBJ2-3, with 16 bases fitting TRBD2. CDR1 is SGHDT, CDR2 YYEEEE, per germline. The CDR3 covers 18 residues. The junction had 5 bases not matched to a gene; V was cut back by 4 bases and J by 0 bases. The CDR3, as DNA: TGTGCCAGCAGCGGCGGGGGACTAGCGGGAGGGAGCACAGATACGCAGTATTTT. This codes for CASSGGGLAGGSTDTQYF.